This entry lists 17 T cell receptor beta chains sequenced from one sample in a study of immune characterization of retroperitoneal liposarcoma. TCRdb reprocessed the PCR reads with MiXCR, giving one entry per CDR3 protein. The sample contains thousands of distinct CDR3 sequences, 40% to 55% of which appear only once. The specimen sequenced was tumor tissue. All receptors derive from a female donor with retroperitoneal liposarcoma.

This clonotype appeared once. The chain combines TRBV12-3 or TRBV12-4 with TRBJ2-1; 8 bases match TRBD2. Trimming at V came to 8 bases and at J to 13 bases, leaving 16 bases not matched to a gene. The CDR3 runs to 14 residues. The CDR3 DNA sequence: TGTGCCAGCGAGTACTCGGGGGGGCAAGAGACCCAGTTCTTC. Its protein product is CASEYSGGQETQFF.

CDR3 in amino acids: CASSSGGELFF. DNA for the CDR3: TGTGCCAGCAGTTCAGGCGGGGAGCTGTTTTTT. The V call is TRBV7-6, the J call TRBJ2-2; D unclear. The germline V gene encodes CDR1 SGHVS and CDR2 FNYEAQ. Trimming stripped 6 bases from V and 7 bases from J, with 6 bases between. The CDR3 is 11 amino acids.

This clonotype is large (0.1 to 1%) in the sample. The chain joins TRBV7-2 to TRBJ2-1; 11 bases map to TRBD2. Germline trimming cut 5 bases from V and 13 bases from J; bases unmatched to any gene: 19. In germline, CDR1 is SGHTA, CDR2 FQGNSA. CDR3 size: 17 residues. As DNA, the CDR3 is TGTGCCAGCAGCGACGTAGCGGGAGGGCTTCAAGGAGAGACCCAGTTCTTC. Amino acid sequence: CASSDVAGGLQGETQFF.

The chain couples TRBV4-1 to TRBJ1-4, with TRBD1 identical over 9 bases. CDR1 and CDR2 (germline): MGHRA, YSYEKL. V was clipped by 1 base and J by 4 bases; unmatched bases: 1. This CDR3 has 15 residues. CDR3 nucleotides: TGCGCCAGCAGCCAAGGGACAGGGGATAATGAAAAACTGTTTTTT. The encoded protein is CASSQGTGDNEKLFF.

The genes are TRBV6-1 and TRBJ2-3; 8 bases map to TRBD1. This CDR3 contains 14 residues. V lost 5 bases to trimming and J lost 5 bases; unmatched junction nucleotides: 6. The germline CDR1 and CDR2 sequences are MNHNS and SASEGT. The CDR3 nucleotides read TGTGCCAGCAGTTTAGGGACAGGCCAAGATACGCAGTATTTT. Translated, it gives CASSLGTGQDTQYF.

The table lists this clonotype with a few counts. This sequence joins TRBV6-1 and TRBJ2-2; TRBD2 matches 11 bases. V shed 7 bases and J 0 bases; nucleotides not matched to a gene: 13. Germline CDR1 is MNHNS and CDR2 is SASEGT. This CDR3 contains 19 residues. The CDR3 sequence is CASNNPAYSGRANTGELFF. Here the CDR3 DNA reads TGTGCCAGCAATAATCCAGCCTATAGCGGGAGGGCGAACACCGGGGAGCTGTTTTTT.

This clonotype is a singleton in its sample. The rearrangement uses TRBV2 and TRBJ2-7; weak D call: TRBD2 (5 bases). V was cut by 2 bases and J by 11 bases, with 13 bases left in between. CDR1 is SNHLY, CDR2 FYNNEI, per germline. CDR3 length: 12 amino acids. Here the CDR3 reads CASSETRDSEYF. For the CDR3, the DNA is TGTGCCAGCAGTGAAACGAGGGATTCGGAGTACTTC.

This rearrangement joins TRBV6-1 to TRBJ2-1; 11 bases map to TRBD2. Near its end, the DNA agrees better with TRBJ2-7, so the J call may be wrong. There are 16 residues in the CDR3. Germline-derived CDR1 and CDR2 are MNHNS and SASEGT. The CDR3 loop is CASSNPGLAGSYEQYF. CDR3 sequence (DNA): TGTGCCAGCAGTAACCCCGGACTAGCGGGTTCCTACGAGCAGTACTTC.

V usage is TRBV27 and J usage is TRBJ2-3, with D unclear. The DNA end is a closer match to TRBJ2-7, so the J assignment may be wrong. CDR1 is MNHEY, CDR2 SMNVEV, per germline (reference sequence). The CDR3 is made up of 13 amino acids. CDR3 region: CASSPGSLYEQYF. The CDR3, as DNA: TGTGCCAGCAGTCCGGGTTCCCTTTACGAGCAGTACTTC.

By share, this clonotype counts as large. This chain uses TRBV6-6 with TRBJ2-1; 9 bases match TRBD2. The CDR3 extends over 16 amino acids. V was pared by 0 bases and J by 4 bases, with 4 bases of the junction left unmatched. Germline V gene sequence: CDR1 MNHNY, CDR2 SVGAGI (reference sequence). The CDR3 DNA reads as TGTGCCAGCAGTTACTCGCCGACTAGCGGTTACAATGAGCAGTTCTTC. Protein product: CASSYSPTSGYNEQFF.

The rearrangement uses TRBV7-2 and TRBJ2-1; no reliable D call. The CDR3 is 17 residues long. V gave up 3 bases and J gave up 0 bases, with 15 bases separating them. Germline CDR1 and CDR2: SGHTA and FQGNSA. Here the CDR3 reads CASSFSGRVSSYNEQFF. The DNA of the CDR3 is TGTGCCAGCAGCTTTTCGGGTCGGGTGAGCTCCTACAATGAGCAGTTCTTC.

V gene TRBV6-6 combines with J gene TRBJ2-1; possible D gene TRBD2, 7 bases. Germline V gene lookup returns CDR1 MNHNY and CDR2 SVGAGI (reference sequence). V gave up 5 bases and J gave up 4 bases, with 18 bases separating them. This CDR3 is built from 16 residues. CDR3 region: CASSGRGREKYNEQFF. The CDR3 DNA reads as TGTGCCAGCAGTGGCCGGGGGCGGGAGAAGTACAATGAGCAGTTCTTC.

The chain has TRBV7-3 and TRBJ2-4, with 11 bases that match TRBD2. The CDR3 loop spans 15 amino acids. V was pared by 6 bases and J by 6 bases, with 7 bases of the junction left unmatched. Germline lookup yields CDR1 SGHTA and CDR2 FQGTGA. In DNA form, the CDR3 reads TGTGCCAGCAGTCTTGACGGGACTAGCGGAAACATTCAGTACTTC. Its translation: CASSLDGTSGNIQYF.

V is TRBV24-1 and J is TRBJ2-4; weak D call: TRBD2 (7 bases). The J call may be mistaken, given a closer DNA end match to TRBJ2-5. The V gene's germline CDR1 is KGHDR and CDR2 SFDVKD. The CDR3 spans 16 residues. CDR3 in DNA: TGTGCCACCAGTGATCCCCGAGGGGGGGCCCAAGAGACCCAGTACTTC. Its protein product is CATSDPRGGAQETQYF.

This clonotype turned up a few times. The chain couples TRBV7-8 to TRBJ1-1; D remains unclear. Germline V lookup: CDR1 SGHVS, CDR2 FQNEAQ. This CDR3 comprises 16 residues. Between the trimmed V and J ends, which lost 1 base and 0 bases, there was a span of 12 bases. DNA of the CDR3: TGTGCCAGCAGCTTAGTTGAGATGCTCATGAACACTGAAGCTTTCTTT. Amino acids: CASSLVEMLMNTEAFF.

The CDR3 reads CASSEERNSPLHF. The CDR3 region has the DNA TGTGCCAGCAGTGAAGAGAGGAATTCACCCCTCCACTTT. The V gene is TRBV6-1, the J gene TRBJ1-6; D remains ambiguous. Looked up from germline, CDR1 is MNHNS and CDR2 is SASEGT. The length of the CDR3 is 13 residues. Between the trimmed V and J ends, which lost 1 base and 7 bases, there was a span of 5 bases.

This clonotype was counted a few times. The chain uses TRBV27 and TRBJ1-6; 10 bases are a match to TRBD1. J lost 10 bases, V lost 8 bases, and 2 bases had no gene match. The CDR3 loop spans 12 amino acids. Germline loops: CDR1 MNHEY, CDR2 SMNVEV (reference sequence). CDR3 amino acids: CASGTGVSPLHF. The CDR3 coding sequence is TGTGCCAGCGGGACAGGGGTCTCACCCCTCCACTTT.